The next 30 T cell receptor beta chains were all read from a single sample in a study of blood T cells in healthy people across ages. PCR was performed a second time for roughly 7 to 12 cycles using a sample-barcoded 5' primer and a J-beta primer mix. TCRdb reprocessed the 5' RACE reads via MiXCR and lists one record per CDR3 protein. The profile shows almost 800,000 distinct CDR3 sequences, 58% of them singletons. The source material was blood. Every receptor here comes from a man aged 30-40 years in good health.

This clonotype was seen more than once but under ten times. CDR3: CSVAQSGVLYEQYF. The DNA of the CDR3 is TGCAGCGTTGCTCAGTCGGGGGTTTTGTACGAGCAGTACTTC. The chain links TRBV29-1 to TRBJ2-7, with TRBD2 as a possible D gene (6 bases). Trimming took 4 bases from V and 4 from J, leaving 17 bases between them. The CDR3 spans 14 residues. Germline CDR1 and CDR2: SQVTM and ANQGSEA.

V is TRBV21-1 and J is TRBJ1-5; TRBD1 is the table's D call, not checked against the DNA. TRBV21-1 is a pseudogene locus. The CDR3 loop spans 18 amino acids. The CDR3: CASSNGQGERLSNQPQHF. DNA for the CDR3: TGTGCCAGCAGCAATGGGCAGGGCGAACGGCTTAGCAATCAGCCCCAGCATTTT.

V and J are TRBV5-1 and TRBJ2-7; 11 bases align to TRBD1. The J call is doubtful: the DNA matches TRBJ2-5 better. Germline loops: CDR1 SGHRS, CDR2 YFSETQ. The CDR3 is 16 amino acids. CDR3 nucleotides: TGCGCCAGCAGCCGGACAGGGGGCGAAGGGAGAGAGACCCAGTACTTC. Its translation: CASSRTGGEGRETQYF.

V gene TRBV6-1 combines with J gene TRBJ2-7, with TRBD2 as a possible D gene (6 bases). The germline V gene has CDR1 MNHNS and CDR2 SASEGT. The CDR3 sequence is 14 residues long. Trimming took 10 bases from V and 2 from J, leaving 18 bases between them. The CDR3 nucleotides read TGTGCCATCCTCACATACGGCGGGACCTACGAGCAGTACTTC. Its translation is CAILTYGGTYEQYF.

The J gene is TRBJ2-1, the V gene TRBV4-2; D is perhaps TRBD2 (6 bases). Germline V CDR1 and CDR2: LGHNA, YNFKEQ. The CDR3 has 13 residues. V lost 4 bases and J 8 bases, leaving 12 bases between the germline ends. The CDR3 loop is CASSPGSGDEQFF. The CDR3 DNA is TGTGCCAGCAGCCCCGGGTCGGGAGATGAGCAGTTCTTC.

The V call is TRBV7-6, the J call TRBJ2-5; TRBD1 agrees at 7 bases. The end of the DNA aligns better with TRBJ2-7, so the J call may be wrong. The CDR3 is 12 residues long. Germline V gives CDR1 SGHVS, CDR2 FNYEAQ. DNA for the CDR3: TGTGCCAGCAGCGACAGGGCTCGCGAGCAGTACTTC. Protein product: CASSDRAREQYF.

V and J are TRBV5-6 and TRBJ1-1; 8 positions agree with TRBD1. Germline-derived CDR1 and CDR2 are SGHDT and YYEEEE. The CDR3 spans 14 residues. V shed 4 bases and J 11 bases; nucleotides not matched to a gene: 13. The DNA of the CDR3 is TGTGCCAGCAGCGGACAGGGCTACTCGAAGGCGGCTTTCTTT. Translating gives CASSGQGYSKAAFF.

The rearrangement links TRBV10-3 to TRBJ2-5; 8 nucleotides match TRBD1. V trimming: 8 bases; J trimming: 5 bases; junction bases outside the gene matches: 10. Germline assignment: CDR1 ENHRY and CDR2 SYGVKD. CDR3 length equals 14 residues. CDR3: CAIAATGGLETQYF. DNA for the CDR3: TGTGCCATCGCCGCTACAGGGGGTTTGGAGACCCAGTACTTC.

As regards this clonotype: Without the conserved terminal phenylalanine or tryptophan, this CDR3 likely stems from a read error. V is TRBV7-2 and J is TRBJ2-1; the match to TRBD2 covers 10 bases. This CDR3 has 15 amino acids. J was trimmed by 4 bases and V by 1 base; bases with no gene match: 1. In germline, CDR1 is SGHTA, CDR2 FQGNSA. CDR3 region: CASSLGLAGYNEQFL. CDR3 nucleotides: TGTGCCAGCAGCTTAGGACTAGCGGGTTACAATGAGCAGTTCTTA.

V is TRBV10-3 and J is TRBJ2-7, with unresolved D. The CDR3 runs 13 residues. V was shortened by 2 bases and J by 12 bases, with 17 bases between the two germline ends. Looked up from germline, CDR1 is ENHRY and CDR2 is SYGVKD. CDR3 nucleotides: TGTGCCATCAGTGAGGCTCCGCAACAGTCTACGTACTTC. Translating it yields CAISEAPQQSTYF.

The V and J genes are TRBV27 and TRBJ2-1; the match to TRBD2 covers 7 bases. This CDR3 region has 17 residues. CDR1 MNHEY and CDR2 SMNVEV come from the germline V gene (reference sequence). Trimming at V came to 1 base and at J to 2 bases, leaving 8 bases not matched to a gene. CDR3 coding DNA: TGTGCCAGCAGTTTATTATCCTCGGGAGGTACCTACAATGAGCAGTTCTTC. Its protein is CASSLLSSGGTYNEQFF.

The V call is TRBV4-1, the J call TRBJ2-7; D is perhaps TRBD1 (5 bases). V lost 5 bases and J 3 bases, leaving 14 bases between the germline ends. In germline, CDR1 is MGHRA, CDR2 YSYEKL. The CDR3 length is 14 residues. The CDR3 sequence is CASSTRQSNYEQYF. The CDR3 region has the DNA TGCGCCAGCAGCACCCGACAGTCCAACTACGAGCAGTACTTC.

The genes are TRBV11-2 and TRBJ2-7; 9 bases are a match to TRBD2. The CDR3 covers 15 residues. V was pared by 1 base and J by 7 bases, with 8 bases of the junction left unmatched. CDR1 is SGHAT and CDR2 is FQNNGV in the germline V gene. Written as DNA, the CDR3 is TGTGCCAGCAGCTTAGCACTAGCGGGCTTCAATGAGCAGTACTTC. As protein: CASSLALAGFNEQYF.

This clonotype was found many times. The V gene is TRBV15, the J gene TRBJ2-7; possibly TRBD2 for D (5 bases). V was clipped by 3 bases and J by 0 bases, with 12 bases between them. This CDR3 spans 15 amino acids. The germline V gene encodes CDR1 LNHNV and CDR2 YYDKDF (reference sequence). The chain's CDR3 is CATSSGGGPSYEQYF. DNA for the CDR3: TGTGCCACCAGCAGCGGCGGCGGGCCCTCCTACGAGCAGTACTTC.

This chain links TRBV5-1 with TRBJ2-1, with D unclear. The germline CDR1 and CDR2 sequences are SGHRS and YFSETQ. Deletions cut 4 bases from V and 5 bases from J, with 13 bases between. This CDR3 has 14 residues. This CDR3 is CASSRSDPHNEQFF. CDR3 in DNA: TGCGCCAGCAGCCGGTCGGATCCCCACAATGAGCAGTTCTTC.

This chain uses TRBV4-2 with TRBJ2-5; perhaps TRBD1 as D (5 bases). Germline CDR1 is LGHNA and CDR2 is YNFKEQ. There are 17 residues in the CDR3. V dropped 0 bases and J dropped 2 bases, with 16 bases sitting between them. CDR3 residues: CASSQEVGRLSQETQYF. Here the CDR3 DNA reads TGTGCCAGCAGCCAAGAGGTGGGGCGACTCTCACAAGAGACCCAGTACTTC.

The V and J genes are TRBV20-1 and TRBJ2-1; 12 bases line up with TRBD2. V dropped 7 bases and J dropped 13; count of bases not matched to a gene: 11. Germline V gene sequence: CDR1 DFQATT, CDR2 SNEGSKA (reference sequence). This CDR3 is built from 13 residues. In DNA form, the CDR3 reads TGCAGTGGGGCGGCTAGCGGGAGGGCCACTCAGTTCTTC. Amino acid sequence: CSGAASGRATQFF.

This clonotype was picked up a small number of times. The chain links TRBV5-5 to TRBJ2-7; D could derive from TRBD1 or TRBD2 (5 bases each). Between the trimmed V and J ends, which lost 4 bases and 1 base, there was a span of 9 bases. CDR3 length: 13 residues. Looked up from germline, CDR1 is SGHKS and CDR2 is YYEKEE (reference sequence). CDR3 region: CASSGGRSYEQYF. CDR3 coding DNA: TGTGCCAGCAGCGGGGGACGTTCCTACGAGCAGTACTTC.

J is TRBJ2-2 and V is TRBV2, with D perhaps given as TRBD1 or TRBD2 (5 bases each). The germline gives CDR1 SNHLY, CDR2 FYNNEI. The CDR3 runs 16 residues. The germline V and J ends were trimmed by 6 bases and 2 bases, with 16 bases remaining between them. CDR3 nucleotide sequence: TGTGCCAGCAGGAAAGGGGCAGCGGCCAACACCGGGGAGCTGTTTTTT. This translates into CASRKGAAANTGELFF.

This chain uses TRBV7-2 with TRBJ2-7, with TRBD2 matching over 7 bases. CDR1 and CDR2 from the germline V gene are SGHTA and FQGNSA. Trimming took 2 bases from V and 3 from J; bases not matched to a gene: 7. The CDR3 sequence is 15 residues long. CDR3 sequence (DNA): TGTGCCAGCAGCTTAAGTGGGGGGGACTTCTACGAGCAGTACTTC. It is translated as CASSLSGGDFYEQYF.

This clonotype has a handful of counts. The chain joins TRBV13 to TRBJ2-5; 10 nucleotides agree with TRBD2. The tail of the sequence fits TRBJ2-7 better, so the J call may be wrong. The CDR3 extends over 15 amino acids. The germline gives CDR1 PRHDT, CDR2 FYEKMQ (reference sequence). The CDR3 reads CASSSLLAGPGEQYF. Written as DNA, the CDR3 is TGTGCCAGCAGCTCGTTACTAGCGGGACCTGGCGAGCAGTACTTC.

The chain has TRBV29-1 and TRBJ1-4, with a tentative D call TRBD1 (5 bases). CDR1 is SQVTM and CDR2 is ANQGSEA in the germline V gene. There are 12 residues in the CDR3. V lost 6 bases, J lost 8 bases, and 13 bases lay in between. Here the CDR3 reads CSVWGIGEKLFF. The CDR3 DNA is TGCAGCGTATGGGGGATCGGGGAAAAACTGTTTTTT.

This clonotype was seen a handful of times. CDR3 bases: TGCAGCGTTCCCACCACAGCTGCTTACACAGATACGCAGTATTTT. This encodes CSVPTTAAYTDTQYF. The J gene is TRBJ2-3, the V gene TRBV29-1; D call uncertain. The CDR3 is 15 amino acids. Trimming left V 5 bases short and J 2 bases short, with 17 bases between. The germline V gene encodes CDR1 SQVTM and CDR2 ANQGSEA.

The chain couples TRBV7-9 to TRBJ2-7, with TRBD2 matching 9 bases. V lost 5 bases and J lost 3; bases outside the gene matches: 17. CDR1 and CDR2 (germline): SEHNR, FQNEAQ (reference sequence). The CDR3 runs 18 residues. CDR3 coding DNA: TGTGCCAGCAGCACCCAAGGGGTAGCGGGGGACCTCCGCTACGAGCAGTACTTC. As protein: CASSTQGVAGDLRYEQYF.

Many counts were recorded for this clonotype. A much larger clone sits a single nucleotide away, making a read error possible. The rearrangement links TRBV9 to TRBJ2-1, with D hard to call. Germline loops: CDR1 SGDLS, CDR2 YYNGEE. This CDR3 spans 18 amino acids. V was trimmed by 4 bases and J by 0 bases, leaving 20 bases between them. This chain's CDR3 is CASSFSKEVGRSYNEQFF. As DNA, the CDR3 is TGTGCCAGCAGCTTCTCAAAGGAAGTCGGGCGCTCCTACAATGAGCAGTTCTTC. Full variable domain (rest looked up from reference TRBV9 and TRBJ2-1): DSGVTQTPKHLITATGQRVTLRCSPRSGDLSVYWYQQSLDQGLQFLIQYYNGEERAKGNILERFSAQQFPDLHSELNLSSLELGDSALYFCASSFSKEVGRSYNEQFFGPGTRLTVL.

V gene TRBV5-1 combines with J gene TRBJ2-3; D not certain. The CDR3 consists of 16 residues. Between the trimmed V and J ends, which lost 2 bases and 1 base, there was a span of 14 bases. CDR1 SGHRS and CDR2 YFSETQ come from the germline V gene. In nucleotides, the CDR3 is TGCGCCAGCAGCTTCGCCCCGGAGACGGGCACAGATACGCAGTATTTT. It yields the protein CASSFAPETGTDTQYF.

The rearrangement uses TRBV20-1 and TRBJ2-4; D is possibly TRBD1 or TRBD2 (6 bases each). The CDR3 runs to 14 residues. V dropped 3 bases and J dropped 1 base, with 10 bases sitting between them. Germline assignment: CDR1 DFQATT and CDR2 SNEGSKA (reference sequence). The CDR3 DNA reads TGCAGTGCTAGTAGGGGGGCGGCCAAAAACATTCAGTACTTC. It specifies CSASRGAAKNIQYF.

V usage is TRBV5-5 and J usage is TRBJ1-1; the match to TRBD1 covers 10 bases. The germline V gene has CDR1 SGHKS and CDR2 YYEKEE (reference sequence). V was pared by 4 bases and J by 1 base, with 4 bases of the junction left unmatched. The CDR3 loop spans 15 amino acids. The CDR3 coding sequence is TGTGCCAGCAGCAGGGACAGGGGTTGGAACACTGAAGCTTTCTTT. Protein: CASSRDRGWNTEAFF.

Details on this clonotype: A read error may account for a junction end that differs from germline. J is TRBJ2-3 and V is TRBV15, with 11 bases fitting TRBD2. Germline CDR1 LNHNV, CDR2 YYDKDF (reference sequence). The CDR3 extends over 16 amino acids. CDR3 loop: CATSRGLAGLTDTQYF. The CDR3 nucleotides read TGTGCCACCAGCAGAGGACTAGCGGGGTTGACAGATACACAGTATTTT.

This clonotype was seen a few times. The chain joins TRBV29-1 to TRBJ2-7; tentative D call: TRBD2 (6 bases). Per the germline V gene, CDR1 is SQVTM and CDR2 is ANQGSEA. This CDR3 comprises 13 residues. The germline V and J ends were trimmed by 6 bases and 2 bases, with 14 bases remaining between them. The CDR3 is CSVAGLLPYEQYF. The CDR3 DNA reads TGCAGCGTGGCGGGACTCTTACCCTACGAGCAGTACTTC.